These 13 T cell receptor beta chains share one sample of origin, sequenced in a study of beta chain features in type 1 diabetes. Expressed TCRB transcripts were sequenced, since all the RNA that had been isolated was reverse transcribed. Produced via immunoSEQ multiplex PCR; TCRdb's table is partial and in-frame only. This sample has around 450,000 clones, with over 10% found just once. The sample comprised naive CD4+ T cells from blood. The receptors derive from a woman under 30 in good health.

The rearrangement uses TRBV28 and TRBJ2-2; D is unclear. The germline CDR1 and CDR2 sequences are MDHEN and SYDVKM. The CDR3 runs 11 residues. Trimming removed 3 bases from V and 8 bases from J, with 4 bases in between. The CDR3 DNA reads TGTGCCAGCAGTTTTCGTGGGGAGCTGTTTTTT. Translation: CASSFRGELFF.

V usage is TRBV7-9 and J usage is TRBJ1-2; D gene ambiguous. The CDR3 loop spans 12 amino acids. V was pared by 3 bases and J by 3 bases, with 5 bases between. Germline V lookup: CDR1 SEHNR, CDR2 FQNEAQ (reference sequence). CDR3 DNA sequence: TGTGCCAGCAGCTTGGCCTACTATGGCTACACCTTC. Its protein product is CASSLAYYGYTF.

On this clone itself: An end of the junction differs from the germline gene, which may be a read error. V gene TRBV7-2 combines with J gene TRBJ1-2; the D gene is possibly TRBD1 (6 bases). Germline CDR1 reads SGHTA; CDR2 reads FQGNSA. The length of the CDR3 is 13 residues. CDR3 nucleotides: TGTGCCAGCAGCTCAAGACAGGTGTTGGAATCCAGCTTC. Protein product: CASSSRQVLESSF.

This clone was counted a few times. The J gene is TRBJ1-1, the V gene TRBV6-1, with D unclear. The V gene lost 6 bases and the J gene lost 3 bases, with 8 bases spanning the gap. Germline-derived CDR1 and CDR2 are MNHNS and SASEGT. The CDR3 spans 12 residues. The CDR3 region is CASRIADTEAFF. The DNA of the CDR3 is TGTGCCAGCAGGATCGCCGACACTGAAGCTTTCTTT.

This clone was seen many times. CDR3 nucleotide sequence: TGTGCCTGGAGTGCAGGGAATCTGAACACTGAAGCTTTCTTT. This sequence encodes CAWSAGNLNTEAFF. V is TRBV30 and J is TRBJ1-1; tentative D call: TRBD1 (5 bases). From germline, CDR1 is GTSNPN and CDR2 SVGIG (reference sequence). Trimming stripped 1 base from V and 0 bases from J, with 9 bases between. The length of the CDR3 is 14 residues.

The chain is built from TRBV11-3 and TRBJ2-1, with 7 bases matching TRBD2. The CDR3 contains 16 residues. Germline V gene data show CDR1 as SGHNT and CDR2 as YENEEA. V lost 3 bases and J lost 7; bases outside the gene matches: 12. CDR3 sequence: CASSLGGALVTNEQFF. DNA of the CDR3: TGTGCCAGCAGCTTGGGAGGGGCCCTCGTTACGAATGAGCAGTTCTTC.

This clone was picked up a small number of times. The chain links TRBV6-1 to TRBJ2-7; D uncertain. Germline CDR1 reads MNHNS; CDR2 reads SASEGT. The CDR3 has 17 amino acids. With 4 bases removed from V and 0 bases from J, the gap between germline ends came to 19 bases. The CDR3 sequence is CASSAFRSPLTSYEQYV. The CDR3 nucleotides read TGTGCCAGCAGTGCCTTCAGGTCTCCTCTCACCTCCTACGAGCAGTACGTC.

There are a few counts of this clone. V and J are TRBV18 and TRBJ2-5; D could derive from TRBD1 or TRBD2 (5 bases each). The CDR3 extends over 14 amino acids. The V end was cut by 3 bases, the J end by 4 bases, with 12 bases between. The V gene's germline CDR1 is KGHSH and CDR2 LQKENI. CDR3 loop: CASSPGTDVETQYF. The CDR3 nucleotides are TGTGCCAGCTCACCCGGGACGGATGTAGAGACCCAGTACTTC. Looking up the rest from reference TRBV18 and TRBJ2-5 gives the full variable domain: NAGVMQNPRHLVRRRGQEARLRCSPMKGHSHVYWYRQLPEEGLKFMVYLQKENIIDESGMPKERFSAEFPKEGPSILRIQQVVRGDSAAYFCASSPGTDVETQYFGPGTRLLVL.

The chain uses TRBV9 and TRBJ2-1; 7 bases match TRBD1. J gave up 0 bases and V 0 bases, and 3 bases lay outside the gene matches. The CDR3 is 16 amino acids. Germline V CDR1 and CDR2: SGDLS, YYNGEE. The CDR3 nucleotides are TGTGCCAGCAGCGTAGACTGGGACAGCTCCTACAATGAGCAGTTCTTC. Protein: CASSVDWDSSYNEQFF.

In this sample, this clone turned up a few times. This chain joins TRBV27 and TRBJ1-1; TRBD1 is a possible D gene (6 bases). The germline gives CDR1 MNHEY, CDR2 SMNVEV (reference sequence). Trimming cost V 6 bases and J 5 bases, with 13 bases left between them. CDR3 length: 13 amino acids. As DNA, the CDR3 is TGTGCCAGCAGAGGGGGGCGAAGTACTGAAGCTTTCTTT. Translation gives CASRGGRSTEAFF.

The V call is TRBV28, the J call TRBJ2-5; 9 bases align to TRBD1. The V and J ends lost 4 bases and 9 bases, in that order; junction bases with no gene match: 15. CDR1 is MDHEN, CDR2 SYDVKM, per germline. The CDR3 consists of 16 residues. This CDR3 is CASSSPGTGTYRAQYF. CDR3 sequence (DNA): TGTGCCAGCAGTTCACCCGGGACAGGGACCTATAGGGCCCAGTACTTC.

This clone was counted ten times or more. The CDR3 spells CASSVEGDREKLFF. CDR3 sequence (DNA): TGTGCCAGCAGCGTAGAAGGGGATCGTGAAAAACTGTTTTTT. The chain uses TRBV9 and TRBJ1-4; weak D call: TRBD1 (5 bases). Trimming cost V 0 bases and J 7 bases, with 10 bases left between them. This CDR3 comprises 14 residues. Germline V gives CDR1 SGDLS, CDR2 YYNGEE.

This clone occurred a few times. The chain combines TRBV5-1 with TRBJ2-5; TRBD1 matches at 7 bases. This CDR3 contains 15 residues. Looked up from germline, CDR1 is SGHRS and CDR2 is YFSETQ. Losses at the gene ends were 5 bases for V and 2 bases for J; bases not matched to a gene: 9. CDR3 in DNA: TGCGCCAGCAGTTCTCGACAGGGAAGACAAGAGACCCAGTACTTC. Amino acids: CASSSRQGRQETQYF.